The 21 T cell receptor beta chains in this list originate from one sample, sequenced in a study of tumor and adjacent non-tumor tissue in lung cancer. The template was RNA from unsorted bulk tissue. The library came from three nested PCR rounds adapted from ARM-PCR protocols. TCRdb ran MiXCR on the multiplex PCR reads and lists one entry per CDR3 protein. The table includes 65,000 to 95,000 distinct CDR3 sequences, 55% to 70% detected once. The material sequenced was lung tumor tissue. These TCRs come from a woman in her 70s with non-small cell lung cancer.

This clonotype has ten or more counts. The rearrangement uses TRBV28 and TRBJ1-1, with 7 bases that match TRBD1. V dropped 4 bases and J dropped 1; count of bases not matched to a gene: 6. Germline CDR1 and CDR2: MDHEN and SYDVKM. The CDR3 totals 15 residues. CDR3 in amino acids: CASSSTTGANTEAFF. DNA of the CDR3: TGTGCCAGCAGTTCGACCACAGGGGCGAACACTGAAGCTTTCTTT. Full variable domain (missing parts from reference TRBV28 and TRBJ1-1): DVKVTQSSRYLVKRTGEKVFLECVQDMDHENMFWYRQDPGLGLRLIYFSYDVKMKEKGDIPEGYSVSREKKERFSLILESASTNQTSMYLCASSSTTGANTEAFFGQGTRLTVV.

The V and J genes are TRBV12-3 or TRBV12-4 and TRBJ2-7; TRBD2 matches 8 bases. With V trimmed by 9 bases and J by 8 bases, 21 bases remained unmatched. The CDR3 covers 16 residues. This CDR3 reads CARSPREREKRGKQYF. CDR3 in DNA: TGTGCCAGGAGTCCTCGTGAGCGGGAGAAAAGGGGCAAGCAGTACTTC.

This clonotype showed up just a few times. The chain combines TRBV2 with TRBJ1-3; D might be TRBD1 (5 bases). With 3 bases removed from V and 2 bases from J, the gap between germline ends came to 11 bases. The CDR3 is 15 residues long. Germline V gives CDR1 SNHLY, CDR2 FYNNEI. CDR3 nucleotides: TGTGCCAGCAGTGAGGAGGGGCCGCCTGGAAACACCATATATTTT. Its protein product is CASSEEGPPGNTIYF.

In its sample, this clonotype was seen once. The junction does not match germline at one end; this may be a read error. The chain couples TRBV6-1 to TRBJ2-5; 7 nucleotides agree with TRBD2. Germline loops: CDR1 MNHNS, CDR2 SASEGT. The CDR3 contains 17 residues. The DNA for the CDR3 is TGTGCCAGCAGTGTAGGCAGAGCGGGACTCTTCCAAGATACCCAGTACTTC. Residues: CASSVGRAGLFQDTQYF.

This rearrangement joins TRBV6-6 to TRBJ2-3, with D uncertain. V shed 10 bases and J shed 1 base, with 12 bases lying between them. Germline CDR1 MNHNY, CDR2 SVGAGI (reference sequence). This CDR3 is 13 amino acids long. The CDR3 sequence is CAIVSWGTDTQYF. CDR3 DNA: TGTGCCATCGTTTCTTGGGGCACAGATACGCAGTATTTT.

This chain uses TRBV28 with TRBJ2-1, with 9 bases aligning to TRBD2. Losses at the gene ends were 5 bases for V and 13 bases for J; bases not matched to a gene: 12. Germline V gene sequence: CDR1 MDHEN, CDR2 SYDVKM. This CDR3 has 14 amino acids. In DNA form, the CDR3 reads TGTGCCAGCAGTAGCGAAGTTAGCGGGAGACGTCAGTTCTTC. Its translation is CASSSEVSGRRQFF.

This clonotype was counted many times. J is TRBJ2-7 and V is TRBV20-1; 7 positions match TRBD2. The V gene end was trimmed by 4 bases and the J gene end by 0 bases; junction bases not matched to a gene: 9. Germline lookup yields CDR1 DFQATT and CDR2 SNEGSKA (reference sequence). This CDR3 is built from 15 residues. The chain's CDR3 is CSAIQSGKSSYEQYF. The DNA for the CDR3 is TGCAGTGCTATTCAGAGCGGGAAGAGCTCCTACGAGCAGTACTTC.

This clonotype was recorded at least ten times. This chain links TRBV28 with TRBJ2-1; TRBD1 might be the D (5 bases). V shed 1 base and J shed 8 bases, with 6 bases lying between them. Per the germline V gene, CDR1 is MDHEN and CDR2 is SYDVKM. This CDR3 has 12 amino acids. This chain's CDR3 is CASSLYRYEQFF. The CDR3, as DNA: TGTGCCAGCAGTTTATACAGGTATGAGCAGTTCTTC.

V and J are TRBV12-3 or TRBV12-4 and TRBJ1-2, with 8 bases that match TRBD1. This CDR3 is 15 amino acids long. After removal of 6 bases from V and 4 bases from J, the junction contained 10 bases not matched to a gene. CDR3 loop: CASSFGDRLFYGYTF. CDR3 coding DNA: TGTGCCAGCAGCTTCGGGGACAGGCTTTTCTATGGCTACACCTTC.

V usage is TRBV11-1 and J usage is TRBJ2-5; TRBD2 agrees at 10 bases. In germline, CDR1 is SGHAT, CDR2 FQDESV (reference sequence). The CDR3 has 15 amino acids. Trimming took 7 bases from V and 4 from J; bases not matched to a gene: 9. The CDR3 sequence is CASTLTGLARETQYF. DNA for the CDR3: TGTGCCAGCACCCTCACGGGACTAGCGAGAGAGACCCAGTACTTC.

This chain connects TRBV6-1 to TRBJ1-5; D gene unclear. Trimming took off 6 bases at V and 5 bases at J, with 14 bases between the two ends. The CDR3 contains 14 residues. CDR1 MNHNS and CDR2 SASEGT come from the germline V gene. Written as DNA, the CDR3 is TGTGCCAGCAGCCCCGAGGGCAGGTATCAGCCCCAGCATTTT. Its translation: CASSPEGRYQPQHF.

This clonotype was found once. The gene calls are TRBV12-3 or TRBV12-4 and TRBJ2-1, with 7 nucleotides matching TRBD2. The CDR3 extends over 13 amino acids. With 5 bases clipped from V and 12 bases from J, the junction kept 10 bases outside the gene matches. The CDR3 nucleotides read TGTGCCAGCAGTGGGACTAAGGCAGCATGGCAGTTCTTC. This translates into CASSGTKAAWQFF.

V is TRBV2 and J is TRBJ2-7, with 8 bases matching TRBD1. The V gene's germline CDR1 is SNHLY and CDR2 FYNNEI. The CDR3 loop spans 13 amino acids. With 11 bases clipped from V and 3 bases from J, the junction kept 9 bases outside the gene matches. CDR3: CAGRQGLFYEQYF. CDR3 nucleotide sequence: TGTGCCGGGAGACAGGGGTTGTTCTACGAGCAGTACTTC.

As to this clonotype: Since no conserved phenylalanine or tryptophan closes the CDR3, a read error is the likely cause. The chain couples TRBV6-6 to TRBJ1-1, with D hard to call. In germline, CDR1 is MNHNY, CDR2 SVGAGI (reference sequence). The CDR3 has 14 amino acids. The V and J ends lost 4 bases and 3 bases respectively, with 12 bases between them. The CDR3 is CASSSNDLDTEAFH. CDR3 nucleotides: TGTGCCAGCAGTTCCAATGATCTGGACACTGAAGCTTTCCAT.

CDR3 DNA sequence: TGTGCCAGCAATAGAGGGACTAGCGGGATCTTTGGGGCCAACGTCCTGACTTTC. It is translated as CASNRGTSGIFGANVLTF. This chain connects TRBV28 to TRBJ2-6, with 13 bases fitting TRBD2. The germline V gene has CDR1 MDHEN and CDR2 SYDVKM. V was clipped by 7 bases and J by 3 bases; unmatched bases: 9. This CDR3 region has 18 residues.

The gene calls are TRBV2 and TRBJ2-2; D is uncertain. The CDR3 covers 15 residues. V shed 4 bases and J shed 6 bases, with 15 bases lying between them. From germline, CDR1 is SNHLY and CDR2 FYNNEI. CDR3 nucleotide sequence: TGTGCCAGCAGTGGGGGAAAAGTGCTTCCCGGGGAGCTGTTTTTT. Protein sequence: CASSGGKVLPGELFF.

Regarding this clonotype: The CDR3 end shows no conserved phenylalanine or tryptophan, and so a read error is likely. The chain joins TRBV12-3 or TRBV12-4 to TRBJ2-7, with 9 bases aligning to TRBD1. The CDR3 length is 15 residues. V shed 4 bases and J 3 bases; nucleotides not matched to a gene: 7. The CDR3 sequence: CASSSDRGPNYEQYS. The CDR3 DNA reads TGTGCCAGCAGTTCGGACAGGGGTCCCAACTACGAGCAGTACTCC.

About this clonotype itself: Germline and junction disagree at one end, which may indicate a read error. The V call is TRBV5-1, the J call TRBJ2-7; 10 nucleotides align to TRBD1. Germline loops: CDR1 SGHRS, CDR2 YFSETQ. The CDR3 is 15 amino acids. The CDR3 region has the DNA TGCGCCAGCTGCTTGGCCCCGGGACAGGGGTACGAGCAGTATTTC. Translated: CASCLAPGQGYEQYF.

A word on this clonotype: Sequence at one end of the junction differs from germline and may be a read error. CDR3: CSLVIQTLTDTQYF. In DNA form, the CDR3 reads TGCAGCCTTGTTATACAGACACTCACAGATACACAGTATTTT. The chain carries TRBV29-1 and TRBJ2-3; D is undetermined. Germline V gives CDR1 SQVTM, CDR2 ANQGSEA. The CDR3 is 14 residues long.

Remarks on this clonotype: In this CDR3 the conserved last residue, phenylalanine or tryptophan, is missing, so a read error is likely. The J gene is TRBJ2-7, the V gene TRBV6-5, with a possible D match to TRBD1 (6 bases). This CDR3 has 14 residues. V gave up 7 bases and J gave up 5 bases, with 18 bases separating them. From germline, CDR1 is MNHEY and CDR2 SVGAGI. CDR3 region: CASTPAGDRNEQYI. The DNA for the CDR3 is TGTGCCAGCACCCCGGCAGGGGATAGGAACGAGCAGTACATC.

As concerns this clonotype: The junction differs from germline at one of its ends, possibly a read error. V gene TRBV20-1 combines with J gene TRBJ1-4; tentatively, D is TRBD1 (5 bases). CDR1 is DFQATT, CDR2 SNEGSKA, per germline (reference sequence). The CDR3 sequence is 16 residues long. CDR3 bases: TGCAGTACTAGAGGGGACGTCCTCATCGGTAATGAAAAACTGTTTTTT. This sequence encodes CSTRGDVLIGNEKLFF.